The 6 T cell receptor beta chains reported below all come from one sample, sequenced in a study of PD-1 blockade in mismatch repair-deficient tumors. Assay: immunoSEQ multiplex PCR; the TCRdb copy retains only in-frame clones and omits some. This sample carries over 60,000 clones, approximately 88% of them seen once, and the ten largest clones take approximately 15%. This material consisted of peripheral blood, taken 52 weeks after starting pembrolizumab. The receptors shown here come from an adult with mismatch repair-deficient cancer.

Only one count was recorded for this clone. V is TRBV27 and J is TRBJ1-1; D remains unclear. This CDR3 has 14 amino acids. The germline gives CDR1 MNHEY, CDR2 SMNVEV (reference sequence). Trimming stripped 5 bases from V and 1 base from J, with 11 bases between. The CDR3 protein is CASSRAGGNTEAFF. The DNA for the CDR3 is TGTGCCAGCAGTCGGGCGGGAGGGAACACTGAAGCTTTCTTT.

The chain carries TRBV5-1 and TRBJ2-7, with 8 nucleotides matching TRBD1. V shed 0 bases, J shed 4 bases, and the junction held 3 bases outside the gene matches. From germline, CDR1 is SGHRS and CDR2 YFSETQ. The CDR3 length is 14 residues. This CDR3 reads CASSLAGGRYEQYF. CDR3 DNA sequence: TGCGCCAGCAGCTTGGCAGGGGGCAGGTACGAGCAGTACTTC.

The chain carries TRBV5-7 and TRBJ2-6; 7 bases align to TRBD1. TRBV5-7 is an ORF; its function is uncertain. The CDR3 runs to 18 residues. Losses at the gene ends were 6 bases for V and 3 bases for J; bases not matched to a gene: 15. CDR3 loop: CASIEPGQHGVGANVLTF. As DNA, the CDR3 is TGTGCCAGCATCGAACCGGGACAGCATGGGGTTGGGGCCAACGTCCTGACTTTC.

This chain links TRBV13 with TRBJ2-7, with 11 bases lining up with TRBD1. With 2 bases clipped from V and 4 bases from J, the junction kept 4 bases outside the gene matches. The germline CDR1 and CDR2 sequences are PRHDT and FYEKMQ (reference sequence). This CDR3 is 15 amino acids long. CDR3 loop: CASSLIGQGAYEQYF. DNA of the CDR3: TGTGCCAGCAGCTTAATAGGACAGGGGGCTTACGAGCAGTACTTC.

The chain's CDR3 is CASSLPSIGTGELFF. CDR3 coding DNA: TGTGCCAGCAGTTTACCTTCAATTGGCACCGGGGAGCTGTTTTTT. The chain recombines TRBV28 with TRBJ2-2; no clear D. Trimming removed 2 bases at V and 4 bases at J, with 11 bases between. There are 15 residues in the CDR3. Germline CDR1 reads MDHEN; CDR2 reads SYDVKM.

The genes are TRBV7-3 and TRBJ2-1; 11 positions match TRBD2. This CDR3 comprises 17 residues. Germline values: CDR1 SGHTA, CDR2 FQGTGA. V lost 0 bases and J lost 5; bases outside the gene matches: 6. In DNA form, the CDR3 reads TGTGCCAGCAGCTTAACACCGGGACTAGCGGAGGACAATGAGCAGTTCTTC. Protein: CASSLTPGLAEDNEQFF.